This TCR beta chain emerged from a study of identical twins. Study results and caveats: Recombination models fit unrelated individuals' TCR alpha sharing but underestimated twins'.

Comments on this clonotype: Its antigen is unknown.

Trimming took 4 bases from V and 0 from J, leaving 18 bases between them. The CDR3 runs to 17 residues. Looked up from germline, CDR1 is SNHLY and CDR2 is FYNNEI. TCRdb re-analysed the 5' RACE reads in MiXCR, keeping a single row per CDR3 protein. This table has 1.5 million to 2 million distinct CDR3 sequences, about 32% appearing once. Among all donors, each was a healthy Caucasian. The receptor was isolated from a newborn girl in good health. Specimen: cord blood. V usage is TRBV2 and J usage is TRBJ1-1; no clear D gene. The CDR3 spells CASSARVGSLLNTEAFF. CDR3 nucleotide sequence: TGTGCCAGCAGTGCCCGGGTCGGATCCTTACTGAACACTGAAGCTTTCTTT. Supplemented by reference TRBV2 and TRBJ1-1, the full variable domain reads EPEVTQTPSHQVTQMGQEVILRCVPISNHLYFYWYRQILGQKVEFLVSFYNNEISEKSEIFDDQFSVERPDGSNFTLKIRSTKLEDSAMYFCASSARVGSLLNTEAFFGQGTRLTVV.